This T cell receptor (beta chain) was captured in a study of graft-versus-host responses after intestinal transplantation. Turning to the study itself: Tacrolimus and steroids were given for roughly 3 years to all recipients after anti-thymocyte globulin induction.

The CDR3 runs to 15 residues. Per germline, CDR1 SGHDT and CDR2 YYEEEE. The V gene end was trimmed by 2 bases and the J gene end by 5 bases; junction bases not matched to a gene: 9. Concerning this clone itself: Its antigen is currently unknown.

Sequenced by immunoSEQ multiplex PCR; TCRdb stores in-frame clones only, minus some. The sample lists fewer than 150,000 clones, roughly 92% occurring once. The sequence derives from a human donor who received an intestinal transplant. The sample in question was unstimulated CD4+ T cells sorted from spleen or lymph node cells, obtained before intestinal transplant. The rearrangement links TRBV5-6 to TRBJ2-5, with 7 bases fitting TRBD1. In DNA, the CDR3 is TGTGCCAGCAGCTTCTCCGGGGACAGTCGGGAGACCCAGTACTTC. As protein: CASSFSGDSRETQYF.